The clone carrying this TCR beta chain was found many times. Its cognate antigen is unknown. The sample comes from a study of identical twins. Study results and caveats: The analysis was cross-sectional rather than longitudinal within donors.

The CDR3 runs 14 residues. The V end was cut by 5 bases, the J end by 0 bases, with 11 bases between. CDR1 MNHEY and CDR2 SVGAGI come from the germline V gene. In TCRdb, the 5' RACE reads were re-called with MiXCR into one record per CDR3 protein. The sample has 600,000 to 850,000 distinct CDR3 sequences; around a sixth are singletons. A further study also used this sample, focusing on T cells expressing NK-cell markers. That study reports: The share of CD8+ T cells held by dominant NKG2C+ clonotypes was 1.0-7.0% in several donors. HCMV specificity of the expanded NKG2C+ T cell clones stayed unclear.

The clonotype originates from a woman aged 18-35 years in good health. The sequencing sample was made of PBMCs. The chain couples TRBV6-5 to TRBJ2-7; D possibly corresponds to TRBD2 (5 bases). The CDR3 DNA follows: TGTGCCAGCAGTAACCGGGGTAGCTCCTACGAGCAGTACTTC. Amino acids: CASSNRGSSYEQYF.